This TCR beta chain was recorded in a study of regulatory T cells in long-lasting Graves disease (dated by TCRdb to about 2021). Broadly, across the study: Persistent Graves' disease was defined as antithyroid drug treatment for over 5 years with persistently positive TSH receptor autoantibodies. Persistent Graves' disease patients were compared with newly diagnosed Graves' disease patients by peripheral blood TCR sequencing and RNA sequencing. In the clinical cohort, patients with persistent Graves' disease had used antithyroid drugs for an average of about 10.3 years. The study took place in China and was registered as a clinical trial. A total of around 35 samples underwent TCR sequencing, from about 13 patients with persistent Graves' disease and around 20 patients with newly diagnosed Graves' disease. Beyond this particular receptor, the publication reports: Only the TCR beta chain was sequenced and analyzed. Only peripheral blood was studied, because thyroid tissue, the primary lesion, was inaccessible. Patients with persistent disease shared more public clonotypes (about 2,700) than newly diagnosed patients did (more than 900). The small sample size was acknowledged by the authors as a limitation that may reduce accuracy. TRBV28, TRBJ1-2 and TRBJ2-5 were preferentially used in persistent disease, while TRBV20-1 and TRBJ2-1 were favored in newly diagnosed disease. Compared with newly diagnosed patients, persistent Graves' disease patients had lower TCR Shannon entropy and fewer highly expanded clones, which suggests clonal expansion.

The library was built by means of multiplex PCR. Sequencing instrument: Illumina HiSeq 4000. CDR3 regions were amplified by Arm-PCR with iRepertoire HTBI primers to construct TCR beta libraries. Gel purification was performed on PCR products prior to sequencing. The original methods were these. Across samples, roughly 60 TRBV and 14 TRBJ segments were identified and used for gene usage analysis of CDR3 amino acid clonotypes. COPE and FqMerger were used to merge the filtered high-quality paired reads into contigs. BLAST was used to align contigs to IMGT TRBV, TRBD and TRBJ reference genes, with CDR3 defined following IMGT. Clonotypes above 0.1% frequency were classified as highly expanded clones. Shannon entropy was used to measure repertoire diversity, and the Gini coefficient was used to measure V-J evenness. A clonotype found in more than one individual was treated as public. TCRdb's own reprocessing of the public reads used fastp at Q25 and MiXCR and kept productive beta chains. Rows matching on CDR3 protein sequence are summarized as one entry with the most common DNA and genes. These V and J calls originate from TCRdb's pipeline instead of the authors' own analysis. The sample includes roughly 500,000 distinct CDR3 sequences, with roughly 21% observed a single time. The top ten clones comprise about 6.6% of the sample.

This clonotype was observed a single time. Its antigen remains undetermined. Base qualities are not provided; no much larger clone lies one nucleotide away. A lone read gives weak evidence. The germline V gene encodes CDR1 MDHEN and CDR2 SYDVKM. V ends up 5 bases short and J 3 bases short, with an unmatched junction base count of 12. Including cysteine and phenylalanine, the CDR3 has 16 amino acids. Only the CDR3 region is kept as DNA, spanning 48 bases read in frame from base 1. Per the publication, the time point label means: persistent/refractory GD, antithyroid drugs over 5 years with positive TRAb. For both TCR sequencing and RNA sequencing, RNA was extracted from PBMCs in TRIzol. The diagnosis of Graves' disease followed American Thyroid Association guidelines. Recruitment of patients was carried out at an endocrinology department in Xi'an, China. Each patient gave 7 to 9.5 milliliters of peripheral blood, collected in an EDTA anticoagulant tube. Ficoll Paque Plus density gradient separation was used to isolate PBMCs, and no additional T cell sorting was done. An Agilent 2100 Bioanalyzer and agarose gel were used to check RNA quality, and a NanoDrop 2000 was used to measure RNA concentration.

The clonotype originates from a female donor with Graves disease. The receptor chain draws on TRBV28 and TRBJ2-7; the junction holds 8 bases that match TRBD1. Sequencing was performed on peripheral blood mononuclear cells (PBMCs), taken when the disease was refractory, from a patient treated with antithyroid drugs. Here is the DNA: TGTGCCAGCAGTCCCCCGACAGGGGCCCCAAGCTACGAGCAGTACTTC. Its amino acids are CASSPPTGAPSYEQYF. Joined to the reference TRBV28 and TRBJ2-7 proteins, this CDR3 gives the full variable domain: DVKVTQSSRYLVKRTGEKVFLECVQDMDHENMFWYRQDPGLGLRLIYFSYDVKMKEKGDIPEGYSVSREKKERFSLILESASTNQTSMYLCASSPPTGAPSYEQYFGPGTRLTVT.